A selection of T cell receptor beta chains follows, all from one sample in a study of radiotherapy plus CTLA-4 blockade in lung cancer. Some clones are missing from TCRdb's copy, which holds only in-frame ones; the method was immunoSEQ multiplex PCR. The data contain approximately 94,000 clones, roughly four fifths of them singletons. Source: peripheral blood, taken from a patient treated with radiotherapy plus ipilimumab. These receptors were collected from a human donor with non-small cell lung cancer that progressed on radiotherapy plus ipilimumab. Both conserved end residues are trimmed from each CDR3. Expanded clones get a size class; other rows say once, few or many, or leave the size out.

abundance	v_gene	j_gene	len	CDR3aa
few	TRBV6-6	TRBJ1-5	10	ASSAQGGFQH
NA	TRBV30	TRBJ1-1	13	AWIPGGQGNTEAF
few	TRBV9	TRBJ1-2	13	ASSRAAGTNYGYT
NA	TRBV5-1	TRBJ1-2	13	ASSWTLQGSYGYT
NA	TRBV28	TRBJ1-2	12	ASQQVPRNYGYT
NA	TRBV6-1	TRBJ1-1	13	ASSRWGGLNTEAF
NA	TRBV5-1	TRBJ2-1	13	ASSRSGQGAYEQF
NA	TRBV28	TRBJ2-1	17	ASSLKRVRVGQHNNEQF
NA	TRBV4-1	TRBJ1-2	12	ASSPVIPLYGYT
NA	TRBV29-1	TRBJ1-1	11	SVENLGRTEAF
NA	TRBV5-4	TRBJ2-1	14	ASSPDGGRPFNEQF
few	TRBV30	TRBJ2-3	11	AWAPSGSDTQY
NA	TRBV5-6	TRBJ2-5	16	ASSSALGQGSYQETQY
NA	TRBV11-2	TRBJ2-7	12	ASSDPDRHYEQY
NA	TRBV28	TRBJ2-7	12	ASRAGGRTYEQY
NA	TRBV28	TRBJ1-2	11	ASSFKGFYGYT
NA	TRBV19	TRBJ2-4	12	ASSIGGSEYIQY
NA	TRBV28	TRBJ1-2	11	ASSGGTDYGYT
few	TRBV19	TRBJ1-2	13	ASQDPGRPNYGYT
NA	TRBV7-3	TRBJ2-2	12	ASSLSSGTGELF
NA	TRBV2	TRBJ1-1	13	ASTIRQGTNTEAF
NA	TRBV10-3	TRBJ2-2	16	AIPGDRGLYANTGELF
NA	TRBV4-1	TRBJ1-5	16	ASSQDGGDSSSNQPQH
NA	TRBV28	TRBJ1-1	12	ASSYAGANTEAF
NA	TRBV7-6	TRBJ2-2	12	ASSLGGNAGELF
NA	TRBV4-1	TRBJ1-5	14	ASSQDGGNSNQPQH
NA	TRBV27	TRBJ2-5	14	ASSFRLAVTQETQY
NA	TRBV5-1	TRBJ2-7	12	ASSSPDLAYEQY
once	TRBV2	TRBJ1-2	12	ASSETVQSYGYT
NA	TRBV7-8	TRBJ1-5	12	ASSFRFGVQPQH
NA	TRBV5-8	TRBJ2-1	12	ASSNTRSYNEQF
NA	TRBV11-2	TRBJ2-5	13	ASSLDSQGQETQY
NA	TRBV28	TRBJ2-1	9	ASSPGPEQF
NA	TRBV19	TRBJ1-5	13	ASSMSSYSNQPQH
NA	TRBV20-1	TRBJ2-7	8	SARAELQY
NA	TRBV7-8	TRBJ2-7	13	ASSLGGLTAYEQY
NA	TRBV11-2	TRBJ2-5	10	ASSPEGETQY
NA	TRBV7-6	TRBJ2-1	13	ASSNRVEPGNEQF
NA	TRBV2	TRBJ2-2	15	ASSESLGQGKTGELF
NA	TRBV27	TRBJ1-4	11	ASSYGSTEKLF
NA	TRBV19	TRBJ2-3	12	ASSMTGIGDTQY
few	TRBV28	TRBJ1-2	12	ASSLAGAPYGYT
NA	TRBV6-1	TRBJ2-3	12	ASRRHLVSDTQY
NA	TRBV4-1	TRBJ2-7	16	ASSQVVSSGLAMHEQY
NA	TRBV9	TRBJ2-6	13	ASSVGGTGANVLT
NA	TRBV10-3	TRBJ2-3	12	AISRDGSTDTQY
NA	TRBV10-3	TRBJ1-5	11	AINGDSNQPQH
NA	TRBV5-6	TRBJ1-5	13	ASSLSGVGNQPQH
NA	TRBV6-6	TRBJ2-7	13	ASNSPGLASYEQY
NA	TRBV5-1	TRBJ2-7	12	ASSLDSPSYEQY
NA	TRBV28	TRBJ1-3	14	ASSSPVGGRGNTIY
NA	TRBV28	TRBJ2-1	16	ASSLWTSGSRFYNEQF